The 18 T cell receptor beta chains below were found in one sample sequenced in a study of T cell responses to AZD1222 COVID-19 vaccine. Libraries were prepared by immunoSEQ multiplex PCR; TCRdb keeps only in-frame clonotypes and omits some of them. The table records about 83,000 clones, roughly 83% of them present only once. The specimen comprised peripheral blood, sampled on day 0 of AZD1222 vaccination. The receptors here all came from an adult in good health.

This clone was seen a handful of times. This rearrangement joins TRBV18 to TRBJ2-1; D not certain. From germline, CDR1 is KGHSH and CDR2 LQKENI. V lost 3 bases to trimming and J lost 0 bases, with 9 bases between them. CDR3 length equals 15 residues. The CDR3 protein is CASSPRSGSYNEQFF. The CDR3 nucleotides read TGTGCCAGCTCACCTAGATCAGGCTCCTACAATGAGCAGTTCTTC. The whole variable domain, remainder taken from reference TRBV18 and TRBJ2-1, is NAGVMQNPRHLVRRRGQEARLRCSPMKGHSHVYWYRQLPEEGLKFMVYLQKENIIDESGMPKERFSAEFPKEGPSILRIQQVVRGDSAAYFCASSPRSGSYNEQFFGPGTRLTVL.

The chain links TRBV2 to TRBJ2-7, with TRBD1 matching over 9 bases. The germline CDR1 and CDR2 sequences are SNHLY and FYNNEI. The CDR3 runs to 14 residues. V lost 7 bases, J lost 6 bases, and 10 bases stayed unmatched. The CDR3 DNA follows: TGTGCCAGCACCAATGGGGACAGGGTTCCCGAGCAGTACTTC. It translates to CASTNGDRVPEQYF.

This chain connects TRBV7-9 to TRBJ2-1, with a tentative D call TRBD2 (6 bases). Germline loops: CDR1 SEHNR, CDR2 FQNEAQ (reference sequence). V shed 2 bases and J shed 5 bases, with 13 bases lying between them. The CDR3 extends over 15 amino acids. In DNA form, the CDR3 reads TGTGCCAGCAGCTTACGGGAGTTTAAAAACAATGAGCAGTTCTTC. It codes for CASSLREFKNNEQFF. The full variable domain, completed using reference TRBV7-9 and TRBJ2-1, is DTGVSQNPRHKITKRGQNVTFRCDPISEHNRLYWYRQTLGQGPEFLTYFQNEAQLEKSRLLSDRFSAERPKGSFSTLEIQRTEQGDSAMYLCASSLREFKNNEQFFGPGTRLTVL.

This chain uses TRBV3-1 (or the pseudogene TRBV3-2) with TRBJ2-1, with 8 bases fitting TRBD2. V was clipped by 4 bases and J by 2 bases; unmatched bases: 4. Germline CDR1 reads LGHDT; CDR2 reads YNNKEL (reference sequence). This CDR3 region has 15 residues. As DNA, the CDR3 is TGTGCCAGCAGCCTAATAGCGGGACCCTACAATGAGCAGTTCTTC. Encoded protein: CASSLIAGPYNEQFF.

V is TRBV19 and J is TRBJ1-1; 7 bases agree with TRBD1. Germline V gives CDR1 LNHDA, CDR2 SQIVND (reference sequence). CDR3 size: 15 residues. After removal of 7 bases from V and 6 bases from J, the junction contained 14 bases not matched to a gene. The CDR3 loop reads CASKLSGQPGSEAFF. The CDR3 coding sequence is TGTGCCAGTAAGTTATCGGGACAGCCGGGCTCTGAAGCTTTCTTT.

This rearrangement joins TRBV5-1 to TRBJ1-5; no clear D gene. Germline-derived CDR1 and CDR2 are SGHRS and YFSETQ. The CDR3 covers 13 residues. The germline V and J ends were trimmed by 1 base and 3 bases, with 5 bases remaining between them. CDR3 coding DNA: TGCGCCAGCAGCTTGTACGCCAATCAGCCCCAGCATTTT. Translated: CASSLYANQPQHF.

J is TRBJ1-6 and V is TRBV27; 7 nucleotides align to TRBD1. Unmatched junction bases numbered 3, after V lost 2 bases and J lost 5 bases. The CDR3 covers 15 residues. The germline gives CDR1 MNHEY, CDR2 SMNVEV (reference sequence). The chain's CDR3 is CASSLGTANNSPLHF. The CDR3 DNA reads as TGTGCCAGCAGTTTAGGGACAGCGAATAATTCACCCCTCCACTTT.

The genes are TRBV7-3 and TRBJ2-1, with TRBD2 matching 8 bases. This CDR3 spans 13 amino acids. Germline V gene lookup returns CDR1 SGHTA and CDR2 FQGTGA. The trim removed 5 bases at V and 8 bases at J, leaving 5 bases unmatched. CDR3 coding DNA: TGTGCCAGCAGCCCACGGGGGGGCTATGAGCAGTTCTTC. Translated: CASSPRGGYEQFF.

The chain has TRBV7-2 and TRBJ1-2, with D perhaps TRBD1 (5 bases). The CDR3 loop spans 15 amino acids. Germline CDR1 SGHTA, CDR2 FQGNSA. V lost 4 bases and J lost 5, with 17 bases in between. CDR3 DNA: TGTGCCAGCAGCTACCACTCCGGGACGCAGTATGGCTACACCTTC. Amino acids: CASSYHSGTQYGYTF.

This clone appeared a single time. The chain joins TRBV6-2 or TRBV6-3 to TRBJ2-7; D is ambiguous. The V end was cut by 5 bases, the J end by 2 bases, with 13 bases between. Per the germline V gene, CDR1 is MNHEY and CDR2 is SVGEGT. This CDR3 is built from 14 residues. The CDR3 reads CASSQGYETYEQYF. CDR3 nucleotide sequence: TGTGCCAGCAGTCAAGGGTACGAAACCTACGAGCAGTACTTC.

This clone was seen once. V is TRBV5-4 and J is TRBJ2-3; D not certain. The germline gives CDR1 SGHNT, CDR2 YYREEE (reference sequence). V shed 1 base and J shed 6 bases, with 9 bases lying between them. The CDR3 totals 13 residues. In nucleotides, the CDR3 is TGTGCCAGCAGCTTGAAAAGTCGGGATACGCAGTATTTT. Translation: CASSLKSRDTQYF.

A few counts support this clone. The CDR3 sequence: CASSFGGKGRRNQPQHF. CDR3 bases: TGTGCCAGCAGTTTCGGGGGGAAGGGAAGGCGCAATCAGCCCCAGCATTTT. The J gene is TRBJ1-5, the V gene TRBV28; D may be TRBD1 (5 bases). The germline V gene encodes CDR1 MDHEN and CDR2 SYDVKM. V gave up 3 bases and J gave up 2 bases, with 17 bases separating them. The CDR3 runs to 17 residues.

J is TRBJ1-2 and V is TRBV27; no clear D. CDR3 size: 13 residues. Germline lookup yields CDR1 MNHEY and CDR2 SMNVEV (reference sequence). V lost 4 bases to trimming and J lost 5 bases, with 11 bases between them. The CDR3 is CASSWANRYGYTF. For the CDR3, the DNA is TGTGCCAGCAGTTGGGCCAATAGGTATGGCTACACCTTC.

This rearrangement joins TRBV18 to TRBJ2-1, with D possibly being TRBD2 (5 bases). Germline CDR1 KGHSH, CDR2 LQKENI. The CDR3 is 11 residues long. V was shortened by 3 bases and J by 8 bases, with 5 bases between the two germline ends. CDR3: CASSPRDEQFF. Here the CDR3 DNA reads TGTGCCAGCTCACCGAGGGATGAGCAGTTCTTC.

This chain uses TRBV11-2 with TRBJ2-7; D perhaps matches TRBD1 (5 bases). V lost 1 base and J lost 5, with 12 bases in between. CDR1 is SGHAT, CDR2 FQNNGV, per germline. The CDR3 length is 14 residues. CDR3 region: CASSLGIQGNEQYF. The DNA of the CDR3 is TGTGCCAGCAGCTTAGGAATCCAGGGAAACGAGCAGTACTTC.

The genes are TRBV11-3 and TRBJ2-3, with TRBD1 matching 7 bases. V was clipped by 1 base and J by 4 bases; unmatched bases: 2. Germline CDR1 reads SGHNT; CDR2 reads YENEEA. CDR3 length equals 14 residues. This CDR3 reads CASSLGTGADTQYF. CDR3 bases: TGTGCCAGCAGCTTAGGGACAGGTGCAGATACGCAGTATTTT. Variable domain in full (rest from reference TRBV11-3 and TRBJ2-3): EAGVVQSPRYKIIEKKQPVAFWCNPISGHNTLYWYLQNLGQGPELLIRYENEEAVDDSQLPKDRFSAERLKGVDSTLKIQPAELGDSAVYLCASSLGTGADTQYFGPGTRLTVL.

V and J are TRBV5-6 and TRBJ2-3; D remains unclear. V shed 4 bases and J shed 4 bases, with 7 bases lying between them. The CDR3 totals 12 residues. Germline lookup yields CDR1 SGHDT and CDR2 YYEEEE. The CDR3: CASSTTPDTQYF. CDR3 bases: TGTGCCAGCAGCACTACCCCAGATACGCAGTATTTT.

This chain joins TRBV10-1 and TRBJ2-7; TRBD2 agrees at 10 bases. This CDR3 region has 15 residues. The V segment lost 2 bases and the J segment 0 bases; nucleotides outside the gene matches: 1. CDR1 and CDR2 (germline): WNHNN, SYGVQD (reference sequence). The chain's CDR3 is CASSEGLAASYEQYF. In DNA, the CDR3 is TGCGCCAGCAGTGAGGGACTAGCGGCCTCCTACGAGCAGTACTTC.